Each of the 23 T cell receptor beta chains below was sequenced from the same sample in a study of blood T cell repertoires in COVID-19. Some clones are missing from TCRdb's copy, which holds only in-frame ones; the method was immunoSEQ multiplex PCR. Found here are 57,000 or so clones, 65% to 85% of them singletons; the top ten hold 20%. The sequenced material came from peripheral blood. The receptor source for this set is a woman of 80 years or more with active or convalescent COVID-19.

By sample fraction, this clone is large. This chain links TRBV3-1 (or the pseudogene TRBV3-2) with TRBJ2-5, with D tentatively TRBD1 (5 bases). CDR1 and CDR2 from the germline V gene are LGHDT and YNNKEL (reference sequence). The CDR3 consists of 17 residues. Trimming cost V 0 bases and J 0 bases, with 14 bases left between them. DNA of the CDR3: TGTGCCAGCAGCCAAGATTCTTACGACAGAAACCAAGAGACCCAGTACTTC. As protein: CASSQDSYDRNQETQYF.

The chain employs TRBV7-2 and TRBJ2-7; 8 nucleotides align to TRBD1. Germline V gene lookup returns CDR1 SGHTA and CDR2 FQGNSA. This CDR3 is built from 18 residues. Trimming removed 4 bases from V and 2 bases from J; junction bases left unmatched: 16. The CDR3 protein is CASSSSGLGTGEAYEQYF. CDR3 DNA sequence: TGTGCCAGCAGCTCGAGTGGGCTTGGGACAGGTGAGGCCTACGAGCAGTACTTC.

The genes are TRBV4-1 and TRBJ1-1; TRBD1 aligns across 7 bases. The CDR3 loop spans 16 amino acids. Trimming cost V 4 bases and J 5 bases; bases outside gene matches: 13. Germline V gene lookup returns CDR1 MGHRA and CDR2 YSYEKL. CDR3: CASSLTSTGEGTEAFF. DNA of the CDR3: TGCGCCAGCAGCCTAACCTCAACAGGGGAAGGGACTGAAGCTTTCTTT.

The chain is built from TRBV7-9 and TRBJ2-7; 12 bases map to TRBD1. With 5 bases clipped from V and 4 bases from J, the junction kept 6 bases outside the gene matches. This CDR3 is built from 15 residues. Germline V CDR1 and CDR2: SEHNR, FQNEAQ (reference sequence). The CDR3 coding sequence is TGTGCCAGCAGCGTGGGACAGGGGGCGCAGTACGAGCAGTACTTC. It is translated as CASSVGQGAQYEQYF. Full variable domain (outside the CDR3, taken from reference TRBV7-9 and TRBJ2-7): DTGVSQNPRHKITKRGQNVTFRCDPISEHNRLYWYRQTLGQGPEFLTYFQNEAQLEKSRLLSDRFSAERPKGSFSTLEIQRTEQGDSAMYLCASSVGQGAQYEQYFGPGTRLTVT.

This chain uses TRBV9 with TRBJ2-3; 8 bases agree with TRBD2. There are 17 residues in the CDR3. Germline CDR1 reads SGDLS; CDR2 reads YYNGEE. Trimming took 0 bases from V and 2 from J; bases not matched to a gene: 8. The CDR3 reads CASSVGWSGGSTDTQYF. The CDR3 bases are TGTGCCAGCAGCGTAGGTTGGTCGGGGGGGTCCACAGATACGCAGTATTTT. The full variable domain, rest sourced from reference TRBV9 and TRBJ2-3, is DSGVTQTPKHLITATGQRVTLRCSPRSGDLSVYWYQQSLDQGLQFLIQYYNGEERAKGNILERFSAQQFPDLHSELNLSSLELGDSALYFCASSVGWSGGSTDTQYFGPGTRLTVL.

V usage is TRBV4-1 and J usage is TRBJ1-1, with TRBD1 identical over 7 bases. Germline V lookup: CDR1 MGHRA, CDR2 YSYEKL. This CDR3 has 16 amino acids. V dropped 2 bases and J dropped 4; count of bases not matched to a gene: 10. The CDR3 DNA reads as TGCGCCAGCAGCCAAACAGGGGACACCTCGCTCACTGAAGCTTTCTTT. Its translation is CASSQTGDTSLTEAFF.

As DNA, the CDR3 is TGTGCCAGCAGCGTCAGGGGGGACACTGAAGCTTTCTTT. Translation: CASSVRGDTEAFF. This chain connects TRBV3-1 (or the pseudogene TRBV3-2) to TRBJ1-1; 7 nucleotides line up with TRBD1. Germline V gene data show CDR1 as LGHDT and CDR2 as YNNKEL (reference sequence). V was clipped by 5 bases and J by 3 bases; unmatched bases: 3. This CDR3 contains 13 residues.

The gene calls are TRBV5-6 and TRBJ1-1; D is unclear. The germline CDR1 and CDR2 sequences are SGHDT and YYEEEE. V lost 0 bases, J lost 0 bases, and 6 bases lay in between. The CDR3 is 14 residues long. CDR3 in amino acids: CASSLDPVNTEAFF. Here the CDR3 DNA reads TGTGCCAGCAGCTTGGATCCGGTGAACACTGAAGCTTTCTTT.

The chain links TRBV19 to TRBJ1-3; 8 bases line up with TRBD1. The CDR3 spans 14 residues. The germline V gene encodes CDR1 LNHDA and CDR2 SQIVND (reference sequence). The junction had 7 bases not matched to a gene; V was cut back by 5 bases and J by 7 bases. CDR3 residues: CASSFRQGSNTIYF. CDR3 DNA sequence: TGTGCCAGTAGTTTTCGACAGGGGTCTAACACCATATATTTT.

This clone has just one count. This chain links TRBV11-2 with TRBJ1-1, with 7 bases that match TRBD1. The V segment lost 2 bases and the J segment 4 bases; nucleotides outside the gene matches: 1. The CDR3 contains 13 residues. Germline V CDR1 and CDR2: SGHAT, FQNNGV. Here the CDR3 DNA reads TGTGCCAGCAGCTTATCAGGGGGCACTGAAGCTTTCTTT. This sequence encodes CASSLSGGTEAFF.

This clone was seen only a few times. This chain uses TRBV7-2 with TRBJ1-1, with a tentative D call TRBD1 (5 bases). The CDR3 is made up of 13 amino acids. The V gene's germline CDR1 is SGHTA and CDR2 FQGNSA. Trimming shortened V by 3 bases and J by 5 bases, and 10 bases separated the two germline ends. CDR3 loop: CASSFPGGTEAFF. In DNA, the CDR3 is TGTGCCAGCAGCTTCCCGGGGGGGACTGAAGCTTTCTTT.

The chain uses TRBV30 and TRBJ1-1, with D tentatively TRBD1 (5 bases). The CDR3 loop spans 13 amino acids. Trimming stripped 8 bases from V and 4 bases from J, with 17 bases between. CDR1 and CDR2 from the germline V gene are GTSNPN and SVGIG (reference sequence). The CDR3 nucleotides read TGTGCCAGGGGTCCGGCAATGGGCACTGAAGCTTTCTTT. Protein: CARGPAMGTEAFF.

This chain connects TRBV5-1 to TRBJ2-3; D is uncertain. V lost 5 bases to trimming and J lost 2 bases, with 9 bases between them. The CDR3 length is 13 residues. Germline values: CDR1 SGHRS, CDR2 YFSETQ. The CDR3 nucleotides are TGCGCCAGCAGATTAGAATCCACAGATACGCAGTATTTT. Protein: CASRLESTDTQYF.

The chain combines TRBV7-9 with TRBJ1-2; 8 nucleotides align to TRBD1. Germline loops: CDR1 SEHNR, CDR2 FQNEAQ (reference sequence). Germline trimming cut 6 bases from V and 6 bases from J; bases unmatched to any gene: 15. The CDR3 spans 16 residues. This CDR3 reads CASRLSAQGAGDGYTF. The CDR3 nucleotides read TGTGCCAGCAGACTAAGTGCTCAGGGGGCAGGGGATGGCTACACCTTC.

As DNA, the CDR3 is TGTGCCAGCAGCTCGATCCCCGGGGGACAGGGAAATTCACCCCTCCACTTT. It yields the protein CASSSIPGGQGNSPLHF. The chain joins TRBV7-3 to TRBJ1-6; TRBD1 agrees at 9 bases. The CDR3 runs to 17 residues. The junction had 11 bases not matched to a gene; V was cut back by 4 bases and J by 7 bases. The germline CDR1 and CDR2 sequences are SGHTA and FQGTGA.

This chain links TRBV6-5 with TRBJ1-2, with TRBD1 as a possible D gene (6 bases). Germline lookup yields CDR1 MNHEY and CDR2 SVGAGI. V was pared by 6 bases and J by 4 bases, with 18 bases between. This CDR3 has 15 amino acids. CDR3 amino acids: CASSFSDSLGYGYTF. The CDR3 coding sequence is TGTGCCAGCAGCTTCTCGGACAGCCTCGGCTATGGCTACACCTTC.

This chain uses TRBV5-1 with TRBJ1-6, with 7 bases identical to TRBD1. Germline loops: CDR1 SGHRS, CDR2 YFSETQ. The V gene end was trimmed by 1 base and the J gene end by 8 bases; junction bases not matched to a gene: 3. This CDR3 is 14 amino acids long. The CDR3 sequence: CASSLKGADSPLHF. Here the CDR3 DNA reads TGCGCCAGCAGCTTGAAGGGGGCGGATTCACCCCTCCACTTT. Together with reference TRBV5-1 and TRBJ1-6, the CDR3 gives the full variable domain: KAGVTQTPRYLIKTRGQQVTLSCSPISGHRSVSWYQQTPGQGLQFLFEYFSETQRNKGNFPGRFSGRQFSNSRSEMNVSTLELGDSALYLCASSLKGADSPLHFGNGTRLTVT.

The chain links TRBV25-1 to TRBJ2-7; TRBD2 agrees at 8 bases. The CDR3 runs 15 residues. Trimming at V came to 7 bases and at J to 0 bases, leaving 8 bases not matched to a gene. The germline V gene has CDR1 MGHDK and CDR2 SYGVNS. The CDR3 DNA reads TGTGCCAGCATCCCCTCGGGGGGGGACTCCTACGAGCAGTACTTC. Translation: CASIPSGGDSYEQYF.

This clone was counted a single time. The genes are TRBV5-8 and TRBJ2-3, with 9 bases that match TRBD2. This CDR3 region has 18 residues. From germline, CDR1 is SGHTS and CDR2 YDEGEE. Trimming at V came to 4 bases and at J to 3 bases, leaving 15 bases not matched to a gene. The CDR3 coding sequence is TGTGCCAGCAGCCTACCCTTACCCTTAGCGGGGGCAACAGATACGCAGTATTTT. It codes for CASSLPLPLAGATDTQYF. The full variable domain, its missing parts supplied by reference TRBV5-8 and TRBJ2-3, is EAGVTQSPTHLIKTRGQQATLRCSPISGHTSVYWYQQALGLGLQFLLWYDEGEERNRGNFPPRFSGRQFPNYSSELNVNALELEDSALYLCASSLPLPLAGATDTQYFGPGTRLTVL.

This clone was recorded a few times. The rearrangement uses TRBV3-1 (or the pseudogene TRBV3-2) and TRBJ1-3, with 7 bases identical to TRBD1. The V and J ends lost 1 base and 4 bases, in that order; junction bases with no gene match: 4. Germline V gene lookup returns CDR1 LGHDT and CDR2 YNNKEL (reference sequence). This CDR3 contains 15 residues. The CDR3 DNA follows: TGTGCCAGCAGCCAAGCACAGGGGAACGGAAACACCATATATTTT. Protein: CASSQAQGNGNTIYF.

The V and J genes are TRBV5-1 and TRBJ1-2, with TRBD1 as a possible D gene (6 bases). Trimming shortened V by 4 bases and J by 4 bases, and 14 bases separated the two germline ends. Germline lookup yields CDR1 SGHRS and CDR2 YFSETQ. The CDR3 runs 14 residues. CDR3 nucleotides: TGCGCCAGCAGCACCTCAGGGGTGGCCTATGGCTACACCTTC. It codes for CASSTSGVAYGYTF.

This clone was observed a few times. The rearrangement uses TRBV7-2 and TRBJ1-2; possible D gene TRBD1, 6 bases. This CDR3 is built from 15 residues. The V gene's germline CDR1 is SGHTA and CDR2 FQGNSA. V lost 6 bases to trimming and J lost 2 bases, with 16 bases between them. CDR3: CASSPSAGGNYGYTF. The CDR3 DNA reads as TGTGCCAGCAGTCCATCGGCGGGGGGCAACTATGGCTACACCTTC.

The V call is TRBV6-5, the J call TRBJ2-7, with 9 positions matching TRBD1. CDR3 size: 13 residues. Germline trimming cut 7 bases from V and 5 bases from J; bases unmatched to any gene: 6. CDR1 and CDR2 (germline): MNHEY, SVGAGI. CDR3: CASTGTGLHEQYF. As DNA, the CDR3 is TGTGCCAGCACCGGGACAGGGCTTCACGAGCAGTACTTC.